The T cell receptor (beta chain) described here comes from a study of spatial heterogeneity in lung cancer. Study context: Researchers sequenced follow-up PBMC samples if they had them, and these came a median of approximately 26 months after resection.

Findings and caveats of the study: At tumor resection, ubiquitous expanded TCRs were detected in blood more often than later.

Germline CDR1 SGHRS, CDR2 YFSETQ. The CDR3 sequence is 15 residues long. The trim removed 0 bases at V and 6 bases at J, leaving 7 bases unmatched. Individually, TCR cDNA molecules were each labelled with a unique molecular identifier. One entry per CDR3 protein, called by TCRdb with MiXCR from the 5' RACE reads. The profile shows around 32,000 distinct CDR3 sequences, 10% of them singletons. The sample's time point: blood at routine non-recurrence follow-up after resection. Whole RNA obtained from tumor, nontumor lung or frozen PBMC underwent sequencing without sorting. This clonotype was seen many times. Its antigen is still unknown.

The sample in question was PBMCs, obtained at follow-up. This receptor was taken from a female donor with early-stage non-small cell lung cancer. The V gene is TRBV5-1, the J gene TRBJ1-1; 8 bases line up with TRBD1. CDR3 sequence (DNA): TGCGCCAGCAGCTTGGCCTTAGGACAGGGCGCTGAAGCTTTCTTT. Translation gives CASSLALGQGAEAFF.